This TCR beta chain appears in the sequencing data of a study of T cell repertoires in cytomegalovirus infection. MiXCR was run by TCRdb on the reads, yielding one entry per CDR3 protein. The sample shows fewer than 1,000,000 distinct CDR3 sequences, 25% to 40% of them seen only once. V lost 5 bases to trimming and J lost 5 bases, with 25 bases between them. Germline V lookup: CDR1 SEHNR, CDR2 FQNEAQ (reference sequence). CDR3 length: 19 amino acids. This clonotype was counted many times. Its antigen is as yet unknown. The clonotype originates from a human donor in good health (CMV status not recorded). Some clones in this sample may be carry-over from other donors' samples. The rearrangement uses TRBV7-9 and TRBJ2-6; D is possibly TRBD2 (7 bases). The sequencing here drew on cultured CD8+ T cells from PBMCs, taken from culture after CMV antigen stimulation. The CDR3: CASSAQGQGGGTWANVLTF. The CDR3 coding sequence is TGTGCCAGCAGCGCACAGGGCCAGGGAGGGGGGACCTGGGCCAACGTCCTGACTTTC.